This TCR beta chain was recovered during a study of T cell responses to AZD1222 COVID-19 vaccine. Study observations and caveats: Only six or seven AZD1222 recipients were seropositive at baseline. Donors were chiefly white British, with a greater number of females, and clonal diversity was perhaps underestimated. Spike-specific TCR breadth and depth were elevated following two AZD1222 doses. Repertoire sampling happened only post peak T cell response.

The CDR3 length is 14 residues. Germline CDR1 reads SGHTA; CDR2 reads FQGNSA. The V end was cut by 8 bases, the J end by 4 bases, with 15 bases between. TCRdb's table, derived via immunoSEQ multiplex PCR, lists solely in-frame clones and lacks some. This sample yields around 140,000 clones, of which 93% are seen a single time; roughly 5.9% belongs to the top ten. As concerns this clone: Its specificity is unknown.

The receptor's source is an adult in good health. V gene TRBV7-2 combines with J gene TRBJ2-1; D uncertain. Sequenced material: peripheral blood, taken on day 0 of AZD1222 vaccination. The CDR3 nucleotides read TGTGCCAGCGCGCAGCCCGGAAGTTACAATGAGCAGTTCTTC. This encodes CASAQPGSYNEQFF.